The present T cell receptor (beta chain) was sequenced within a study of blood T cells in healthy people across ages (dated by TCRdb to the mid-2010s). Regarding the study in general: Template switching captured roughly one uniquely barcoded TCR beta cDNA molecule per two T cells in model experiments. Using deep sequencing normalized with unique cDNA molecular identifiers, the study measured how TCR beta repertoire diversity changes with age. Donors were grouped into four age groups: young (average roughly 16 years), middle-aged (about 40), aged (approximately 67) and long-lived (roughly 80). For two donors (one aged 18 to 30 and one aged 80 or older), the study analyzed two additional independent replicas of 1 million unique cDNA reads from the same blood draw.

Overall study results and their limits: Bulk unsorted PBMC profiling prevented conclusive comparison of naive and antigen-experienced compartments. Estimates of total diversity from one million sequenced T cells were regarded as lower bounds and underestimates. Observed TCR beta diversity correlated strongly with the percentage of naive T cells measured by flow cytometry. Compared with the aged group, the long-lived group had more naive CD4+ T cells, fewer expanded clones and increased TCR diversity, a pattern suggesting age selection. Because the CMV infection status of the donors was unknown, age-related changes in expanded clonotypes may potentially have been confounded. Observed TCR beta diversity per million T cells fell roughly linearly with age, and a significant reduction was already apparent by age about 38.

V loses 2 bases of germline sequence and J loses 4 bases, and the interval between the two ends is 5 bases. The CDR3, cysteine through phenylalanine, is 12 amino acids long. Only the CDR3 portion is preserved as DNA: 36 bases, with reading frame beginning at the first base. Based on the germline V gene, the CDR1 and CDR2 sequences are KGHSH and LQKENI. Systemically healthy Caucasian individuals from Russia, over 30 in total and aged roughly 6 to 100 years, were included as donors. Each donor gave about 11 milliliters of peripheral blood, drawn into EDTA-treated Vacutainer tubes. Ficoll-Paque density-gradient centrifugation was used to isolate PBMCs, with at least 7 million per sample. Trizol reagent was used to extract total RNA from PBMCs, with at least 5.5 micrograms per sample. The percentages of naive CD45RAhigh/CD27high T cells were determined by flow cytometry on a PBMC aliquot from every donor.

With regard to this clonotype: What this receptor recognizes is not known. Base qualities are not recorded, but no much larger clone differs from it by a single base.

The library was prepared using 5' RACE. Instrument on record: Illumina HiSeq 2500. A second PCR of roughly 7 to 11 cycles was run with a J-beta primer mix and a sample-barcoded 5' primer. A template-switch 5' adaptor carrying 12 random nucleotides introduced a unique molecular identifier onto each TCR beta cDNA molecule. Each sample yielded at least 3 million CDR3-containing paired-end reads. First-strand cDNA was synthesized from all RNA with the Mint cDNA synthesis kit, primed by a TRBC-specific oligonucleotide. After uracil-DNA glycosylase treatment, a first 18-cycle PCR used universal primers M1SS and BC2_uni_R on all cDNA. Turning to the authors' computational methods: For normalization, 1 million high-quality reads were randomly selected from each sample, with every read carrying a distinct molecular identifier. Reads with shared molecular identifiers were discarded instead of being binned into consensus sequences. MiTCR, run with a Q25 quality threshold and the strictest error-elimination algorithm, handled CDR3 identification, clonotype clustering and error correction. Lower-bound total TCR beta diversity was estimated with a nonparametric unseen species model using Euler transformation. The public reads were quality trimmed at Q25 with fastp and then assembled into clones with MiXCR by TCRdb, keeping productive beta chains. Rows matching on CDR3 protein sequence are summarized as one entry with the most common DNA and genes. The V and J calls, along with clone size, are taken from TCRdb and not from the paper's own processing. The sample includes about 930,000 distinct CDR3 sequences, with roughly 28% observed a single time. Around 9.6% of the sample lies in the top ten.

The sample also formed part of further work on T cells of mothers and their children. Looking at the second paper: Nine systemically healthy Caucasian individuals served as donors, namely three mothers together with their six children. cDNA synthesis used all of the extracted RNA, with approximately 1.4 ug of RNA in each 15 ul reaction. In the second PCR, the M1S primer introduced both the sample barcodes and 2-4 random nucleotides. Over 9.5 million TCR beta CDR3 reads came from each mother, compared with approximately 3 million reads from each child. TCR recombination output is similarly shaped by thymic selection in related and unrelated pairs, with a minor effect exerted by inherited differences. Normalized repertoire overlap was always slightly but never significantly higher in related than unrelated mother-child pairs. Persistent microchimeric T cell clones were not detected, at a sensitivity of approximately 100 clones per million clonotypes. Deep NGS was used in the study to compare the TCR beta repertoires of mothers and children and to look for features that separate related mother-child pairs from unrelated individuals. Mothers averaged about 40 +/- 4 years of age and children averaged about 10 +/- 4 years. After adapter ligation was performed with NEBNext reagents, the libraries were sequenced on an Illumina HiSeq 2000 with 100+100 nt paired-end reads. Mother and child libraries were prepared a month apart and sequenced in separate runs to prevent cross-contamination. For each donor, somewhere between roughly 450,000 and 2,000,000 distinct TCR beta clonotypes were identified. Naive TCR beta clonotypes were estimated from low-frequency clonotypes matched to each donor's FACS-determined naive share, without sorting.

The source material was blood. The chain couples TRBV18 to TRBJ1-2; there is no confident call for the D gene. This TCR was recovered from a woman aged 40 to 50 in good health. The CDR3 protein sequence reads: CASSPAAYGYTF. At the DNA level, the sequence is TGTGCCAGCTCACCAGCGGCCTATGGCTACACCTTC.